This T cell receptor (beta chain) was observed in a study of vaccination and CD4 T cells after COVID-19. About the research overall: Subjects got two shots of BNT162b2 or mRNA-1273 vaccine. Median draw time for post-COVID samples was 85 to 120 days post-diagnosis (range 35 to 161).

On this clonotype itself: Its antigen is still unknown.

The CDR3 covers 15 residues. In germline, CDR1 is SQVTM, CDR2 ANQGSEA. With 1 base removed from V and 4 bases from J, the gap between germline ends came to 14 bases. An Oncomine TCR Beta short-read assay was used to sequence the DNA from cultured CD4+ T cells. Genomic DNA was extracted from cultured CD4+ T cells. One entry per CDR3 protein, called by TCRdb with MiXCR from the PCR reads. The top ten clones hold around a quarter of a sample with 7,500 to 10,000 distinct CDR3 sequences, roughly 28% of them seen once. Treatment reported: approximately nine-day PBMC culture with coronavirus spike peptide pools or control peptides (ViraFEST assay). Before the COVID-19 pandemic (2011-2018), CD4+ T cells were obtained from the unexposed donor. Antigen-specific T cell expansion with peptide pools preceded TCR sequencing in the ViraFEST approach.

Sequencing was done on a sample of CD4+ T cells from blood, cultured in vitro. The receptor was isolated from a human donor in good health. The gene calls are TRBV29-1 and TRBJ2-1; D possibly corresponds to TRBD2 (6 bases). The CDR3 is CSVEAAGLEYNEQFF. Here the CDR3 DNA reads TGCAGCGTTGAAGCGGCGGGACTTGAGTACAATGAGCAGTTCTTC.